This TCR beta chain was observed in a study of T cells in localized non-small cell lung cancer. TCRdb's table, derived via immunoSEQ multiplex PCR, lists solely in-frame clones and lacks some. This table has fewer than 7,000 clones, about 40% appearing once. This clone was found a few times. Trimming removed 5 bases at V and 8 bases at J, with 18 bases between. CDR3 length: 14 amino acids. Germline V gives CDR1 MGHRA, CDR2 YSYEKL. This TCR was recovered from a male donor older than 55 with stage I squamous cell lung carcinoma. This chain links TRBV4-1 with TRBJ1-2; D call uncertain. This sample comprised lung tumor tissue, obtained before any cancer treatment. The CDR3 here is CASSSTDSWKGYTF. Here the CDR3 DNA reads TGCGCCAGCAGCTCCACGGACTCTTGGAAGGGCTACACCTTC.